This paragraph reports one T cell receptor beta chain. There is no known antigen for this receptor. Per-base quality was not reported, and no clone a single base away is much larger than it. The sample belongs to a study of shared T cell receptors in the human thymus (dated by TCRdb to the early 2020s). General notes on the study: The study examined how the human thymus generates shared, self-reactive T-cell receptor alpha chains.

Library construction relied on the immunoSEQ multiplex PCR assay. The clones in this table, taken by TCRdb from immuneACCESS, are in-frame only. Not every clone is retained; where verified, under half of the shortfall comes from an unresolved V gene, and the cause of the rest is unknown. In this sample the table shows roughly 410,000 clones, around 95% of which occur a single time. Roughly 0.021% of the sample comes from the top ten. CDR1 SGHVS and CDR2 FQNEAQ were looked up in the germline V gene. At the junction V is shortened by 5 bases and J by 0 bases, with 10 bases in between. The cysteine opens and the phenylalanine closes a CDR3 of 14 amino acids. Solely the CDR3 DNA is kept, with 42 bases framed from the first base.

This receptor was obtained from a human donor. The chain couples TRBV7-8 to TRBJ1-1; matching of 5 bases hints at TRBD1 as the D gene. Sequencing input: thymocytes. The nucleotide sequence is TGTGCCAGCAGCCCAACAGGCCTGAACACTGAAGCTTTCTTT. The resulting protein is CASSPTGLNTEAFF.